This T cell receptor (beta chain) was documented in a study of T cell responses to AZD1222 COVID-19 vaccine. General study points: Along spike, vaccine-associated CD4 TCRs were found throughout, with dominance at 160-218 and 743-854. Unmutated regions of variants are reportedly targeted by nearly half of spike-specific TCRs. Females made up more of the donors, who were largely white British, and clonal diversity may have come out too low.

In the case of this clone: Its specificity is not known.

Sequencing used immunoSEQ multiplex PCR; TCRdb keeps in-frame clones, though not all of them. This table holds approximately 180,000 clones, around 88% found once. Per the germline V gene, CDR1 is MGHDK and CDR2 is SYGVNS. Trimming took 6 bases from V and 2 from J; bases not matched to a gene: 9. The CDR3 runs to 15 residues. Sequenced here: peripheral blood, sampled on day 0 of AZD1222 vaccination. The chain combines TRBV25-1 with TRBJ2-5; 7 positions match TRBD2. The clonotype originates from an adult in good health. The CDR3 loop reads CASRGRGAGQETQYF. CDR3 bases: TGTGCCAGCAGGGGGAGGGGCGCGGGGCAAGAGACCCAGTACTTC.